Listed below are T cell receptor beta chains from one sample, sequenced in a study of shared clonotypes between healthy human individuals. Profiling relied on immunoSEQ multiplex PCR, and the TCRdb table lists in-frame clones only, not all of them. The sample has some 650,000 clones, more than 95% seen once. The specimen was naive CD4+ T cells sorted from blood. The source is a woman aged 25 to 39 in good health. Each CDR3 is given with its conserved first and last residue. Each record gives: V gene, CDR3 protein.

V: TRBV6-5
CDR3: CASSSGLAGETQYF

V: TRBV6-1
CDR3: CASSVLSRGRGLGF

V: TRBV5-1
CDR3: CASSIQGARRPPITDTQYF

V: TRBV2
CDR3: CASSSELRGEKLFF

V: TRBV4-2
CDR3: CASSQDMTGGYQPQHF

V: TRBV10-3
CDR3: CAISEGTGSYEQYF

V: TRBV4-1
CDR3: CASSQDGRGLPRSYTF

V: TRBV6-1
CDR3: CASTATGIYEQYF

V: TRBV10-3
CDR3: CAISPQGPLYEQYF

V: TRBV6-5
CDR3: CASSVWLTDTQYF